This TCR beta chain was found in a study of shared clonotypes between healthy human individuals (dated by TCRdb to 2018 to 2020). Study-level background: The cohort included three men and a couple of women between 18 and 49 years of age. For each donor, three plates each were used for CD4 naive and CD4 memory, two plates were used for CD8 naive, and one plate was used for CD8 memory. Blood TCR repertoires of a handful of healthy adults were deeply sequenced to estimate repertoire size and the extent of clonotype sharing between individuals. Different laboratories and diverse techniques were used to prepare libraries and sequence TCR repertoires, to increase sequencing depth and limit assay-specific biases. Per donor, leukapheresis produced somewhere between about 0.94 and 9.5 billion PBMCs.

Using the deep immunoSEQ assay, TCR CDR3 regions were amplified from genomic DNA by multiplex PCR. For each cell subset, the extracted genomic DNA was distributed evenly across all wells of several immunoSEQ 96-well plates, and each plate served as one replicate. Each replicate PCR for sorted subsets received about 200 ng genomic DNA, equal to about 30,000 T cell genomes. Purified libraries were quantified with a Qubit 3.0 fluorometer, sized on a Bioanalyzer 2100, and re-quantified with the KAPA Library Quantification kit. Every immunoSEQ 96-well plate was sequenced on a separate single-read 150-cycle Illumina NextSeq 550 flow cell. Per the authors' processing: Because the immunoSEQ output included only junctional sequences and no quality scores, the filtering could not be the same as the filtering used for full-length reads. Sequences were annotated with PyIR, a Python wrapper for IgBLAST v1.9, using IMGT germline references to assign V/J genes and CDR3. Reads with weak V/J assignments (E-value above 1e-6), missing CDR3, stop codons, out-of-frame junctions, or ambiguous translated residues were removed. V3J clonotypes were defined as sequences sharing the same inferred V gene, J gene, and CDR3 amino acid sequence. Percentage overlap between repertoires was calculated by dividing the number of shared unique clonotypes by the size of the smaller repertoire. Repertoire richness was assessed with RTK rarefaction, the Chao1 estimator, and Recon v2.1 estimates of unobserved clonotypes. Generation probabilities were computed with OLGA for all TCRbeta clonotypes obtained by the gDNA method from four donors. This is the immuneACCESS table as TCRdb keeps it, with only in-frame sequences that have V and J called. A part of the clones is gone; compared with another copy, unresolved V genes explain less than half, and the rest is unexplained. V and J calls plus clone size are reproduced from that table; the DNA served to infer D and trimming. In all, the sample holds some 2.1 million clones, and roughly 95% of those were seen once. Clones ranked in the top ten supply around 0.13% of the sample.

Donors were healthy HIV-negative adults with no recently reported acute infections or vaccinations. Every donor was a Caucasian adult residing in Nashville, Tennessee, USA. CD4+ T cells were enriched by magnetic negative selection; naive cells were then positively selected on CD45RA, and the negative fraction formed the memory subset. Blood was collected by leukapheresis, and PBMCs were isolated by Ficoll-Histopaque density gradient centrifugation and then cryopreserved in liquid nitrogen vapor phase. Analytical flow cytometry was used to check the purity and quantity of each magnetically sorted T cell population. Genomic DNA was isolated from every sorted fraction and measured by UV absorbance on a Nanodrop 2000c. Looking up the germline V gene (reference sequence) yields CDR1 LNHNV and CDR2 YYDKDF. The CDR3 starts with the cysteine, ends with the phenylalanine, and has 15 residues. CDR3 DNA only is kept here, 45 bases in frame from base 1. The trim is 3 bases for V and 2 bases for J, with a gap of 11 bases between the germline ends.

Results the study describes overall, beyond this receptor: Naive subsets generally had larger estimated clonotype richness than memory subsets did. Compared with non-shared clonotypes, the clonotypes found in all four sorted-subset donors had higher generation probabilities. Across a handful of donors, roughly 5% of naive CD4, approximately 4% of naive CD8, 2.3% of memory CD4, and about 0.44% of memory CD8 clonotypes were shared. Incomplete sequencing was indicated by rarefaction of sorted-subset datasets, despite the large sequencing depth. Sampling was restricted to blood, and TCR repertoires in tissues likely differ from the TCR repertoires found in blood. Pairwise subsampling led to the expectation that sequencing depth would affect the degree of clonotype sharing among donors. The small number of donors limited the genetic and exposure-history diversity represented.

This clone was seen more than once but under ten times. No cognate antigen has been identified for it. Base quality data are lacking; no much larger clone is found one base away. Other DNA sequences within the sample encode an identical CDR3. Sample: naive CD4+ T cells sorted from blood. The label giving this sample's cell subset or site can be read as: CD45RA+ positively selected. This receptor was obtained from a man between 18 and 35 years old in good health. Recombination connected TRBV15 to TRBJ2-1; TRBD1 is a weak D gene call, 5 bases matching. The DNA reads as follows: TGTGCCACCAGCAGGGGTCAGGGAACCTACAATGAGCAGTTCTTC. Translated, it gives CATSRGQGTYNEQFF.